This TCR beta chain emerged from a study of cytomegalovirus exposure and HLA in healthy donors. Findings of the study overall: Using the classifier, cytomegalovirus status was reportedly diagnosed with high specificity and sensitivity. In vitro checks showed that a few CMV-associated chains really do target CMV antigens.

This CDR3 comprises 12 residues. Trimming at V came to 4 bases and at J to 10 bases, leaving 4 bases not matched to a gene. CDR1 MNHEY and CDR2 SMNVEV come from the germline V gene (reference sequence). Method: immunoSEQ multiplex PCR; TCRdb's copy keeps in-frame clones and lacks some. The sample consists of over 110,000 clones, 80% to 90% of them appearing once. Details on this clone: Its antigen remains unidentified.

V and J are TRBV27 and TRBJ1-5, with TRBD1 matching 7 bases. What was sequenced was PBMCs. This clonotype originated in a woman aged 25-40 years in good health and CMV-seronegative. CDR3 DNA sequence: TGTGCCAGCAGTTCAGGGGGTTTACCCCAGCATTTT. Protein sequence: CASSSGGLPQHF.